Each of the 8 T cell receptor beta chains below was sequenced from the same sample in a study of radiotherapy plus CTLA-4 blockade in lung cancer. The data were produced by immunoSEQ multiplex PCR, yet TCRdb's version contains in-frame clones alone and is incomplete. The repertoire holds 90,000 to 150,000 clones, with 78% as singletons. The specimen was peripheral blood, collected from a patient treated with radiotherapy plus ipilimumab. The source of these receptors is a human donor with non-small cell lung cancer who had a partial response to radiotherapy plus ipilimumab.

This clone was picked up a small number of times. The chain joins TRBV6-5 to TRBJ2-5; no clear D gene. The CDR3 covers 13 residues. Germline CDR1 is MNHEY and CDR2 is SVGAGI. Between the trimmed V and J ends, which lost 6 bases and 2 bases, there was a span of 10 bases. The CDR3 here is CASRKTMQETQYF. CDR3 DNA: TGTGCCAGCAGAAAGACAATGCAAGAGACCCAGTACTTC.

This clone was counted a single time. The V gene is TRBV4-2, the J gene TRBJ2-1; 13 bases align to TRBD2. CDR1 LGHNA and CDR2 YNFKEQ come from the germline V gene. There are 18 residues in the CDR3. V lost 0 bases to trimming and J lost 3 bases; unmatched junction nucleotides: 5. CDR3 in amino acids: CASSQDSLAGGVYNEQFF. The CDR3 bases are TGTGCCAGCAGCCAAGATTCACTAGCGGGAGGGGTCTACAATGAGCAGTTCTTC.

The V call is TRBV6-1, the J call TRBJ2-5; D possibly corresponds to TRBD1 (5 bases). The germline CDR1 and CDR2 sequences are MNHNS and SASEGT. This CDR3 comprises 14 residues. The ends were cut back, 4 bases at V and 2 bases at J, with 11 bases in the middle. The CDR3 here is CASSGQGFQETQYF. The CDR3 coding sequence is TGTGCCAGCAGTGGGCAGGGTTTTCAAGAGACCCAGTACTTC.

The chain is built from TRBV30 and TRBJ2-5; the match to TRBD2 covers 7 bases. Germline V CDR1 and CDR2: GTSNPN, SVGIG (reference sequence). V gave up 0 bases and J gave up 5 bases; unmatched junction bases: 6. The length of the CDR3 is 14 residues. CDR3 sequence (DNA): TGTGCCTGGAGTGTAGGGTGGGGGGGGGAGACCCAGTACTTC. Translation: CAWSVGWGGETQYF.

The chain combines TRBV29-1 with TRBJ2-1; 8 positions match TRBD1. Germline CDR1 reads SQVTM; CDR2 reads ANQGSEA. CDR3 length equals 16 residues. Unmatched junction bases numbered 13, after V lost 4 bases and J lost 5 bases. The DNA of the CDR3 is TGCAGCGTTGCAAGGTTCGGCACAGGGGGTAACAATGAGCAGTTCTTC. This translates into CSVARFGTGGNNEQFF.

This rearrangement joins TRBV5-1 to TRBJ2-2, with 7 bases that match TRBD1. Germline CDR1 SGHRS, CDR2 YFSETQ. The CDR3 is made up of 16 amino acids. The J segment lost 2 bases and the V segment lost 4 bases, leaving 8 bases of the junction unmatched. The CDR3 DNA sequence: TGCGCCAGCAGCCCGACAGGGCTTCCCAACACCGGGGAGCTGTTTTTT. It translates to CASSPTGLPNTGELFF.

V is TRBV19 and J is TRBJ2-7; D is possibly TRBD1 (6 bases). This CDR3 has 13 amino acids. CDR1 is LNHDA and CDR2 is SQIVND in the germline V gene (reference sequence). The V end lost 6 bases, the J end lost 5 bases, and 14 bases lay between the germline ends. The CDR3 bases are TGTGCCAGTAGCCCCGACAGGTTCCACGAGCAGTACTTC. This gives the protein CASSPDRFHEQYF.

The rearrangement joins TRBV5-1 to TRBJ2-5, with TRBD2 matching over 15 bases. Germline assignment: CDR1 SGHRS and CDR2 YFSETQ. With V trimmed by 7 bases and J by 5 bases, 15 bases remained unmatched. The CDR3 consists of 18 residues. The CDR3 region has the DNA TGCGCCAGCGCACCAGGGAGGACTAGCGGGAGGGCCGAGGAGACCCAGTACTTC. Translated: CASAPGRTSGRAEETQYF.